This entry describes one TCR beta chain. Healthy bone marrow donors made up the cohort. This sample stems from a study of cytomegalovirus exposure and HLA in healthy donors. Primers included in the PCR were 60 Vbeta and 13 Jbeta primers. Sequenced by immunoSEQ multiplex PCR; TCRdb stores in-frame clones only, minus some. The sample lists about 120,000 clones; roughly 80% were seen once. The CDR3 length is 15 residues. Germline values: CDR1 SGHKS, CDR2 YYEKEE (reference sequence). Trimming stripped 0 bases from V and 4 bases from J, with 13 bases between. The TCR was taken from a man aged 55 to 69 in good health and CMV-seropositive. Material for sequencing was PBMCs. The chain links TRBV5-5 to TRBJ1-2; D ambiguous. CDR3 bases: TGTGCCAGCAGCTTGGAATCCTCAGCGGGCTATGGCTACACCTTC. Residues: CASSLESSAGYGYTF.